This T cell receptor beta chain was observed in a study of T cells in Graves' hyperthyroidism and ophthalmopathy. The CDR3 is made up of 15 amino acids. Trimming cost V 5 bases and J 0 bases, with 10 bases left between them. Germline V gene lookup returns CDR1 SNHLY and CDR2 FYNNEI. Overall study findings and caveats: Median prediction lead before ophthalmopathy onset was around 6.9 months with the model.

This clonotype was counted many times. Its antigen is still unknown. RNA transcripts were the template for amplifying TCR beta CDR3 regions. Initially, a first-round RT-PCR of the TCR CDR3 employed the HTBI primer set. TCRdb redid the calling of the multiplex PCR reads with MiXCR, one entry per CDR3 protein. The repertoire holds 660,000 or so distinct CDR3 sequences, roughly 20% seen once, with about 34% in the top ten. The V and J genes are TRBV2 and TRBJ2-2, with TRBD2 as a possible D gene (6 bases). This clonotype was obtained from a man aged 25 to 40 with Graves' ophthalmopathy. Sequencing used blood. CDR3 sequence reads: CASSPGTSNTGELFF. CDR3 DNA: TGTGCCAGCAGTCCCGGGACTTCGAACACCGGGGAGCTGTTTTTT. The variable domain in full, with the rest retrieved from reference TRBV2 and TRBJ2-2, is EPEVTQTPSHQVTQMGQEVILRCVPISNHLYFYWYRQILGQKVEFLVSFYNNEISEKSEIFDDQFSVERPDGSNFTLKIRSTKLEDSAMYFCASSPGTSNTGELFFGEGSRLTVL.